This TCR beta chain was retrieved from a study of blood T cell repertoires in COVID-19. Sequenced by immunoSEQ multiplex PCR; TCRdb stores in-frame clones only, minus some. The sample has fewer than 350,000 clones, over 80% seen once; the top ten hold approximately 4%. CDR3 size: 16 residues. Germline loops: CDR1 SGDLS, CDR2 YYNGEE. V lost 4 bases to trimming and J lost 4 bases; unmatched junction nucleotides: 9. Sequences were obtained from PBMCs or T cells enriched from blood (not recorded which). The chain combines TRBV9 with TRBJ1-4; 8 nucleotides match TRBD1. The receptor was isolated from a woman in her twenties or thirties with acute COVID-19. The CDR3 reads CASSIHTGGNNEKLFF. As DNA, the CDR3 is TGTGCCAGCAGCATACACACAGGGGGTAATAATGAAAAACTGTTTTTT.